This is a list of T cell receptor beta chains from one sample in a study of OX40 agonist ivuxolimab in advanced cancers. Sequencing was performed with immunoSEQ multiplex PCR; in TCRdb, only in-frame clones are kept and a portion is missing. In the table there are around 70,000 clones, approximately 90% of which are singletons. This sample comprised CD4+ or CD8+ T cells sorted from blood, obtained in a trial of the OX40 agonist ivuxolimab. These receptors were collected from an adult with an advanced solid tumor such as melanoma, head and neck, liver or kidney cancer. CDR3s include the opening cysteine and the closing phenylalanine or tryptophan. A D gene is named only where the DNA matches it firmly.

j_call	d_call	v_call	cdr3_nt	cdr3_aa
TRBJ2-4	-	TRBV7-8	TGTGCCAGCAGCATAGACGTCGCCTTGGCCAAAAACATTCAGTACTTC	CASSIDVALAKNIQYF
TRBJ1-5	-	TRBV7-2	TGTGCCAGCAGCCACAGGGACCAGCCCCAGCATTTT	CASSHRDQPQHF
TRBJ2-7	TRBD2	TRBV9	TGTGCCAGCAGCGTCACTAGCGGGAGTTACGTCGAGCAGTACTTC	CASSVTSGSYVEQYF
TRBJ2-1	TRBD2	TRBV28	TGTGCCAGCAGTTCGGGACTAGCGGGAGGAGATGAGCAGTTCTTC	CASSSGLAGGDEQFF
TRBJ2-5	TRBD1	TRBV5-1	TGCGCCAGCAGCTTGGGACAGGGGGCTGGACAAGAGACCCAGTACTTC	CASSLGQGAGQETQYF
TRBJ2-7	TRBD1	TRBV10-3	TGTGCCAGCACGGGACAGCCGGGACCCTACGAGCAGTACTTC	CASTGQPGPYEQYF
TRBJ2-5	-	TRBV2	TGTGCCAGCAGCCAGTTGCGGGGACAAGAGACCCAGTACTTC	CASSQLRGQETQYF
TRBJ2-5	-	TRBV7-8	TGTGCCAGCAATCACCGGGGAGTGGAGACCCAGTACTTC	CASNHRGVETQYF
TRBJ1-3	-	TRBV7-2	TGTGCCAGCGGACGGGCGTCAGACTCTGGAAACACCATATATTTT	CASGRASDSGNTIYF
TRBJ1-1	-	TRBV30	TGTGCCTGGAGTGTACTATATGCTGAAGCTTTCTTT	CAWSVLYAEAFF
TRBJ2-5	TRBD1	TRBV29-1	TGCAGCGTTGCCCAAGGGGGCGGAGAGACCCAGTACTTC	CSVAQGGGETQYF
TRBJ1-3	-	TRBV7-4	TGTGCCAGCAGCCAGAGACCGCTGGGCTTACGTTCTGGAAACACCATATATTTT	CASSQRPLGLRSGNTIYF
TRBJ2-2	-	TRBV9	TGTGCCAGCAGCCCCGGGACCCCGGGGGCCGGGGAGCTGTTTTTT	CASSPGTPGAGELFF
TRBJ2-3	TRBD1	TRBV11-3	TGTGCCAGCAGGAAGACAGGGTCAGATACGCAGTATTTT	CASRKTGSDTQYF
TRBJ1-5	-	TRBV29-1	TGCAGCGTTTACTCGGGCAATCAGCCCCAGCATTTT	CSVYSGNQPQHF
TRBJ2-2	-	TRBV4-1	TGCGCCAGCAGCCAAGATCCTACTCGGGGGGCCGGGAACACCGGGGAGCTGTTTTTT	CASSQDPTRGAGNTGELFF
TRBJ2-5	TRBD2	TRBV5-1	TGCGCCAGCAGCTTCTCGACTAGCGGGGTCCAAGAGACCCAGTACTTC	CASSFSTSGVQETQYF
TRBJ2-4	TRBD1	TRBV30	TGTGCCTGGGTACCGGACAGGGGGCTACTGAACATTCAGTACTTC	CAWVPDRGLLNIQYF
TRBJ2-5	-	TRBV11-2	TGTGCCAGCAGCTTGCGGGAACAAGAGACCCAGTACTTC	CASSLREQETQYF
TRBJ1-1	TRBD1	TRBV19	TGTGCCAGTAGTATGGGGGACAGGGGTGAGACTGAAGCTTTCTTT	CASSMGDRGETEAFF
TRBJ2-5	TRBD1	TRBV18	TGTGCCAGCTCACCACCGCTAGGGACAGGGGGCTATGGAAAGACCCAGTACTTC	CASSPPLGTGGYGKTQYF
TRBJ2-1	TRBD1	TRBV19	TGTGCCAGCTTCGGAGGACAGGACAATGAGCAGTTCTTC	CASFGGQDNEQFF
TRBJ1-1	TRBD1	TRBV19	TGTGCCAGTAGTATAGTAGGGGGCAACATGAACACTGAAGCTTTCTTT	CASSIVGGNMNTEAFF
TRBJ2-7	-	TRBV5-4	TGTGCCAGCAGCTTCGGGTACTACGAGCAGTACTTC	CASSFGYYEQYF
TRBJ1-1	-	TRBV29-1	TGCAGCGTTGGTGGAGTTAACACTGAAGCTTTCTTT	CSVGGVNTEAFF
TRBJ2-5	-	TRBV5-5	TGTGCCAGCAGCCGGGGACGCGCTGAAGAGACCCAGTACTTC	CASSRGRAEETQYF
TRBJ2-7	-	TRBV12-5	TGTGCTAGTGGGGTTTGGGGAACCTACGAGCAGTACTTC	CASGVWGTYEQYF
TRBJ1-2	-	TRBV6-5	TGTGCCAGCAGGGCGGGGCAGATGTCTAACTATGGCTACACCTTC	CASRAGQMSNYGYTF
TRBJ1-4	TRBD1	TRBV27	TGTGCCAGCAGGGGGACAGTTAATAATGAAAAACTGTTTTTT	CASRGTVNNEKLFF
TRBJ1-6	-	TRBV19	TGTGCCAGTAGTCTGGACAGCGCGTCAAGCTCCTATAATTCACCCCTCCACTTT	CASSLDSASSSYNSPLHF
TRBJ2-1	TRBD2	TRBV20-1	TGCAGTGCTAGCGGACTAGCGAAACAGTTCTTC	CSASGLAKQFF
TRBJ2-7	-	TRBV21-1	TGTGCCAGCAGGCCCCCGGGACAGGGTCCCAACGAGCAGTACTTC	CASRPPGQGPNEQYF
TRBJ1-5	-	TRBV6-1	TGTGCCAGCAGTGAAAGCGCAGGGCTCCGCAATCAGCCCCAGCATTTT	CASSESAGLRNQPQHF
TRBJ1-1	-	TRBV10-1	TGCGCCAGCAGTTATCGCCCGAACACTGAAGCTTTCTTT	CASSYRPNTEAFF
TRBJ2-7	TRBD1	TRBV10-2	TGCGCCAGCAGACCCGGGACAGGGGGCGCTTACGAGCAGTACTTC	CASRPGTGGAYEQYF
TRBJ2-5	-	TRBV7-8	TGTGCCAGCAAGGAGGCGGGAGAGACCCAGTACTTC	CASKEAGETQYF
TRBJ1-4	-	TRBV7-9	TGTGCCAGCAGCCCAGCCCCCGATAAACTGTTTTTT	CASSPAPDKLFF
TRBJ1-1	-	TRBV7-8	TGTGCCAGCAGCTTTTATGGGGACACTGAAGCTTTCTTT	CASSFYGDTEAFF
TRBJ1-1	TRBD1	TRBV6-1	TGTGCCAGCAGTCCGACAGGGGGAATGAACACTGAAGCTTTCTTT	CASSPTGGMNTEAFF
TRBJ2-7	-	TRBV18	TGTGCCAGCTCACTGGGACATAGCTACGAGCAGTACTTC	CASSLGHSYEQYF
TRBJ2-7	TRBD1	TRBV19	TGTGCCAGCAGGGACAGGGGAAGCTCCTACGAGCAGTACTTC	CASRDRGSSYEQYF
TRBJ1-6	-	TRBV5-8	TGTGCCACCCCCAACGACTATAATTCACCCCTCCACTTT	CATPNDYNSPLHF
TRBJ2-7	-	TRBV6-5	TGTGCCAGCAGTTATTACCAGTCGAGTGTGAACGAGCAGTACTTC	CASSYYQSSVNEQYF
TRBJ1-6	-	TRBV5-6	TGTGCCAGCAGCTTACCAGGGCAGTCACCCCTCCACTTT	CASSLPGQSPLHF
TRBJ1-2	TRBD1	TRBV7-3	TGTGCCAGCAGCTTCCTCGCAGGGGGCGAAGGCTACACCTTC	CASSFLAGGEGYTF
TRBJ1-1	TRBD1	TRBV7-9	TGTGCCAGCAGCTTCCAGGGGGGGAACACTGAAGCTTTCTTT	CASSFQGGNTEAFF